This T cell receptor (beta chain) was captured in a study of cytomegalovirus exposure and HLA in healthy donors. Study outcomes and limitations: TCR beta chains numbering approximately 150 were designated cytomegalovirus-associated.

The CDR3 length is 15 residues. The germline CDR1 and CDR2 sequences are SGHDN and FVKESK. Trimming removed 1 base from V and 2 bases from J; junction bases left unmatched: 2. This clone was seen a few times. Antigen: not known. Assay used: immunoSEQ multiplex PCR; TCRdb lists only in-frame clones, some missing. The profile shows over 250,000 clones, approximately 83% of them singletons. The clonotype was recovered from a woman aged 18-30 years in good health and CMV-seronegative. The chain links TRBV14 to TRBJ2-7; 10 bases align to TRBD2. Sequencing was carried out using PBMCs. CDR3 region: CASSQGTSGAYEQYF. For the CDR3, the DNA is TGTGCCAGCAGCCAAGGGACTAGCGGTGCCTACGAGCAGTACTTC.